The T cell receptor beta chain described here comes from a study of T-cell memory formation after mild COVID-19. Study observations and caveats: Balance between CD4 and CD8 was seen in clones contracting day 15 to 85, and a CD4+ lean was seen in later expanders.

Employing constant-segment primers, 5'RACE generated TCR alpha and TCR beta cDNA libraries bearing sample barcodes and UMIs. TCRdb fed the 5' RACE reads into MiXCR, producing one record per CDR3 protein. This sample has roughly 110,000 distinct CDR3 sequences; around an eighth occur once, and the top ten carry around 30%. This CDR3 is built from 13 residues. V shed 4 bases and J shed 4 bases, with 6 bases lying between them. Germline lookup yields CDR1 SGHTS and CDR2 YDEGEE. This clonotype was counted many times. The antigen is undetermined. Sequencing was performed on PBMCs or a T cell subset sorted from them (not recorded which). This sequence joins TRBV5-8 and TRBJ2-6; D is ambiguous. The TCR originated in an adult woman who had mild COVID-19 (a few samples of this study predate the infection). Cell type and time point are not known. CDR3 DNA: TGTGCCAGCAGCCTTTCGGGGGCCAACGTCCTGACTTTC. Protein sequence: CASSLSGANVLTF. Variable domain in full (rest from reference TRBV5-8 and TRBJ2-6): EAGVTQSPTHLIKTRGQQATLRCSPISGHTSVYWYQQALGLGLQFLLWYDEGEERNRGNFPPRFSGRQFPNYSSELNVNALELEDSALYLCASSLSGANVLTFGAGSRLTVL.